Presented here are 12 T cell receptor beta chains from one specimen sequenced in a study of cytomegalovirus exposure and HLA in healthy donors. Researchers ran the PCR with 60 Vbeta and 13 Jbeta primers. Sequenced by immunoSEQ multiplex PCR; TCRdb stores in-frame clones only, minus some. The sample consists of roughly 48,000 clones, roughly 69% of them appearing once. Specimen: PBMCs. All receptors derive from a woman in her 30s in good health and CMV-seronegative.

The chain is built from TRBV5-8 and TRBJ1-6; D possibly corresponds to TRBD1 (6 bases). This CDR3 contains 14 residues. V was clipped by 4 bases and J by 9 bases, with 14 bases between them. CDR1 is SGHTS and CDR2 is YDEGEE in the germline V gene. CDR3 amino acids: CASSVTGIGSPLHF. For the CDR3, the DNA is TGTGCCAGCAGCGTAACAGGGATAGGTTCACCCCTCCACTTT.

V gene TRBV7-2 combines with J gene TRBJ2-5, with D tentatively TRBD2 (5 bases). The CDR3 spans 19 residues. V gave up 1 base and J gave up 4 bases, with 25 bases separating them. Germline V lookup: CDR1 SGHTA, CDR2 FQGNSA. CDR3 in amino acids: CASSLEPALADVEGETQYF. CDR3 bases: TGTGCCAGCAGCTTAGAGCCGGCTCTAGCCGATGTTGAGGGAGAGACCCAGTACTTC.

This chain uses TRBV7-9 with TRBJ2-6; perhaps TRBD1 as D (6 bases). This CDR3 has 15 residues. Germline values: CDR1 SEHNR, CDR2 FQNEAQ (reference sequence). Trimming left V 5 bases short and J 2 bases short, with 10 bases between. The CDR3 region has the DNA TGTGCCAGCAGCCACGAGGGGGCTGGGGCCAACGTCCTGACTTTC. It yields the protein CASSHEGAGANVLTF.

This rearrangement joins TRBV5-1 to TRBJ2-1; 10 nucleotides match TRBD2. This CDR3 contains 21 residues. Losses at the gene ends were 2 bases for V and 2 bases for J; bases not matched to a gene: 19. From germline, CDR1 is SGHRS and CDR2 YFSETQ. CDR3 region: CASSFSRLAGSWEWTYNEQFF. Here the CDR3 DNA reads TGCGCCAGCAGCTTTTCCCGACTAGCGGGTTCTTGGGAATGGACCTACAATGAGCAGTTCTTC. Full variable domain (outside the CDR3, taken from reference TRBV5-1 and TRBJ2-1): KAGVTQTPRYLIKTRGQQVTLSCSPISGHRSVSWYQQTPGQGLQFLFEYFSETQRNKGNFPGRFSGRQFSNSRSEMNVSTLELGDSALYLCASSFSRLAGSWEWTYNEQFFGPGTRLTVL.

The chain uses TRBV10-1 and TRBJ2-1; 7 bases are shared with TRBD2. Looked up from germline, CDR1 is WNHNN and CDR2 is SYGVQD (reference sequence). V dropped 4 bases and J dropped 5; count of bases not matched to a gene: 2. The CDR3 length is 13 residues. The CDR3 protein is CASSGLADNEQFF. In DNA form, the CDR3 reads TGCGCCAGCAGTGGACTAGCAGACAATGAGCAGTTCTTC.

CDR3 nucleotides: TGTGCCAGCAGATCCTTGACAGGGAAAAACATTCAGTACTTC. This gives the protein CASRSLTGKNIQYF. The rearrangement uses TRBV27 and TRBJ2-4; 7 nucleotides align to TRBD1. The germline gives CDR1 MNHEY, CDR2 SMNVEV (reference sequence). The CDR3 spans 14 residues. J gave up 4 bases and V 6 bases, and 6 bases lay outside the gene matches.

The gene calls are TRBV6-5 and TRBJ1-5; 8 positions agree with TRBD1. CDR3 length: 16 amino acids. Germline lookup yields CDR1 MNHEY and CDR2 SVGAGI. Unmatched junction bases numbered 8, after V lost 4 bases and J lost 3 bases. Written as DNA, the CDR3 is TGTGCCAGCAGTTTGACAGGGGAAGGGGTCAATCAGCCCCAGCATTTT. Protein sequence: CASSLTGEGVNQPQHF.

This clone has a handful of counts. The chain combines TRBV7-9 with TRBJ2-5; D is possibly TRBD1 (5 bases). The CDR3 sequence is 15 residues long. Trimming removed 5 bases at V and 5 bases at J, with 18 bases between. CDR1 and CDR2 from the germline V gene are SEHNR and FQNEAQ (reference sequence). CDR3 bases: TGTGCCAGCAGCCCCGGTGTCAGGGCAAGGGAGACCCAGTACTTC. Translating gives CASSPGVRARETQYF.

CDR3: CASGFNSNEQFF. CDR3 nucleotides: TGTGCTAGTGGTTTTAACAGCAATGAGCAGTTCTTC. The chain has TRBV12-5 and TRBJ2-1; no reliable D call. The V gene lost 3 bases and the J gene lost 6 bases, with 6 bases spanning the gap. The CDR3 spans 12 residues. In germline, CDR1 is LGHNT, CDR2 FRNRAP.

V usage is TRBV25-1 and J usage is TRBJ2-1; 12 nucleotides align to TRBD1. The CDR3 runs to 18 residues. Per germline, CDR1 MGHDK and CDR2 SYGVNS. V shed 5 bases, J shed 7 bases, and the junction held 15 bases outside the gene matches. This CDR3 reads CASSSIPGQGASRNEQFF. Here the CDR3 DNA reads TGTGCCAGCAGTTCAATTCCGGGACAGGGGGCTTCTAGGAATGAGCAGTTCTTC.

The chain has TRBV5-6 and TRBJ2-5, with D tentatively TRBD2 (6 bases). Trimming shortened V by 4 bases and J by 5 bases, and 15 bases separated the two germline ends. Germline CDR1 is SGHDT and CDR2 is YYEEEE. CDR3 length equals 14 residues. The CDR3 loop reads CASSTRGGVETQYF. The CDR3 DNA sequence: TGTGCCAGCAGCACTCGGGGCGGGGTGGAGACCCAGTACTTC.

The V and J genes are TRBV5-8 and TRBJ1-5, with D possibly matching TRBD1 (6 bases). From germline, CDR1 is SGHTS and CDR2 YDEGEE. Trimming removed 1 base at V and 3 bases at J, with 20 bases between. The CDR3 is 18 residues long. Here the CDR3 reads CASSLFPASGQNNQPQHF. The CDR3 coding sequence is TGTGCCAGCAGCTTGTTCCCGGCAAGCGGACAGAACAATCAGCCCCAGCATTTT. Full variable domain (remainder filled in from reference TRBV5-8 and TRBJ1-5): EAGVTQSPTHLIKTRGQQATLRCSPISGHTSVYWYQQALGLGLQFLLWYDEGEERNRGNFPPRFSGRQFPNYSSELNVNALELEDSALYLCASSLFPASGQNNQPQHFGDGTRLSIL.